The 5 T cell receptor beta chains reported below all come from one sample, sequenced in a study of regulatory T cells in long-lasting Graves disease. Time point given: newly diagnosed GD, antithyroid drugs for less than 3 months. Preparation of the TCR library used RNA extracted from PBMCs. Arm-PCR of CDR3 regions with iRepertoire HTBI primers generated TCR beta libraries. TCRdb analysed the multiplex PCR reads with MiXCR anew, one entry per CDR3 protein. The sample holds 400,000 to 500,000 distinct CDR3 sequences, around 15% seen once. These same data were also listed under a study on T cells in Graves' hyperthyroidism and ophthalmopathy.

The material sequenced was peripheral blood mononuclear cells (PBMCs), taken at new diagnosis, from a patient treated with antithyroid drugs. The receptor set was obtained from a woman aged 45-65 years with Graves disease.

A few counts support this clonotype. The rearrangement joins TRBV24-1 to TRBJ2-2; D tentatively fits TRBD1 or TRBD2 (5 bases each). CDR1 and CDR2 (germline): KGHDR, SFDVKD. This CDR3 is 15 amino acids long. The V and J ends lost 5 bases and 1 base respectively, with 10 bases between them. CDR3 amino acids: CATSAGTMNTGELFF. The CDR3 DNA reads TGTGCCACCAGTGCCGGGACGATGAACACCGGGGAGCTGTTTTTT.

The chain has TRBV6-4 and TRBJ2-1, with 10 positions matching TRBD2. The CDR3 is 15 residues long. Germline lookup yields CDR1 MRHNA and CDR2 SNTAGT. Trimming removed 4 bases from V and 8 bases from J; junction bases left unmatched: 8. CDR3 DNA sequence: TGTGCCAGCAGTGTGTGGCCTAGCGGGAGTCATGAGCAGTTCTTC. Its translation: CASSVWPSGSHEQFF.

This clonotype was seen at least ten times. The chain recombines TRBV28 with TRBJ2-2; D call uncertain. V gave up 5 bases and J gave up 3 bases, with 7 bases separating them. The CDR3 loop spans 13 amino acids. The germline V gene encodes CDR1 MDHEN and CDR2 SYDVKM. The CDR3 protein is CASSPLDTGELFF. In nucleotides, the CDR3 is TGTGCCAGCAGTCCATTGGACACCGGGGAGCTGTTTTTT.

This clonotype was detected ten times or more. The chain joins TRBV27 to TRBJ2-7, with TRBD2 identical over 12 bases. There are 16 residues in the CDR3. Germline V gene sequence: CDR1 MNHEY, CDR2 SMNVEV (reference sequence). Germline trimming cut 5 bases from V and 7 bases from J; bases unmatched to any gene: 12. The CDR3 region is CASSPNSSGRAREQYF. The CDR3 DNA sequence: TGTGCCAGCAGTCCAAACTCTAGCGGGAGGGCGCGAGAGCAGTACTTC.

This clonotype was observed a handful of times. The rearrangement joins TRBV7-6 to TRBJ2-2, with 7 bases lining up with TRBD1. J gave up 3 bases and V 5 bases, and 9 bases lay outside the gene matches. The CDR3 covers 16 residues. Germline CDR1 and CDR2: SGHVS and FNYEAQ. In DNA form, the CDR3 reads TGTGCCAGCAGCCTCGGAAGGGACAGTTACACCGGGGAGCTGTTTTTT. Translation gives CASSLGRDSYTGELFF.